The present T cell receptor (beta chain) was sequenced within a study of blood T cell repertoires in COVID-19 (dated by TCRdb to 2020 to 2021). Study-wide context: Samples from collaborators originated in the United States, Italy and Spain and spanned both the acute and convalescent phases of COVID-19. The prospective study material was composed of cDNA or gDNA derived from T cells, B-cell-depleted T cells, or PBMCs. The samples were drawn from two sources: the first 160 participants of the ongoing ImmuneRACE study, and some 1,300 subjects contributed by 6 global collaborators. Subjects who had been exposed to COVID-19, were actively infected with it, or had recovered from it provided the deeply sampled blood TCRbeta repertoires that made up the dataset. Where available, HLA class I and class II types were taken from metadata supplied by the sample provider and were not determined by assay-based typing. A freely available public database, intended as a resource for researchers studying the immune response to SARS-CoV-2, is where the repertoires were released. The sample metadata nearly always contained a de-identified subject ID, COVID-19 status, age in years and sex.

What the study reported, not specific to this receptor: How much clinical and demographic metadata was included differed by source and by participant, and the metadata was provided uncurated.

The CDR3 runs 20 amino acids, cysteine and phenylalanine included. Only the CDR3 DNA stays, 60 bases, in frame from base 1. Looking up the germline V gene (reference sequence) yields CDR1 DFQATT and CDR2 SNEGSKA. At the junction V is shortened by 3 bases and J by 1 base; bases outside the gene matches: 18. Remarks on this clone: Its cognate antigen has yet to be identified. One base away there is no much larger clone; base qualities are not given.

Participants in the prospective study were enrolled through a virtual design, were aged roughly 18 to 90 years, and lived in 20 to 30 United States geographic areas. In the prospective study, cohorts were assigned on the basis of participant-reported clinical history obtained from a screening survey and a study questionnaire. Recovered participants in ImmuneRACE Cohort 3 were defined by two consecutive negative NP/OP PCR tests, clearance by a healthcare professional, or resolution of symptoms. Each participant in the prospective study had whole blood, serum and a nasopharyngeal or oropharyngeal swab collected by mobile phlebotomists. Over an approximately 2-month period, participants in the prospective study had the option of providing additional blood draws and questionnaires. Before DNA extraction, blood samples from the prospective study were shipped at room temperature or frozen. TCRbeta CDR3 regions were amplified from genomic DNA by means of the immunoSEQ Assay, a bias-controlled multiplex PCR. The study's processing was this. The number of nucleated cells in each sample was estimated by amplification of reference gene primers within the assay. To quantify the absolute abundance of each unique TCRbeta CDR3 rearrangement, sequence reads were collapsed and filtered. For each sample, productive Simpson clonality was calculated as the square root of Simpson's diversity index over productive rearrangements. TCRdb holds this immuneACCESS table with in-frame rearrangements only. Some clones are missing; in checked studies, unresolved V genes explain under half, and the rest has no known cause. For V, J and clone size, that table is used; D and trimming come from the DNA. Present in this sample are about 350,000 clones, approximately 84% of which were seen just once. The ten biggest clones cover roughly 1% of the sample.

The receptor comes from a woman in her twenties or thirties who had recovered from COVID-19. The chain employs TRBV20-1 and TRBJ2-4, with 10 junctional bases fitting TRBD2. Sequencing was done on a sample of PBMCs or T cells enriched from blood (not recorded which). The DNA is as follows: TGCAGTGCTAGTCTCCCCTCTCTTAGCGGGGGGTCTATCGCCAAAAACATTCAGTACTTC. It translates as CSASLPSLSGGSIAKNIQYF.